Each of the 30 T cell receptor beta chains below was sequenced from the same sample in a study of identical twins. TCRdb re-derived calls from the 5' RACE reads in MiXCR, one entry per CDR3 protein. The sample has hundreds of thousands of distinct CDR3 sequences, roughly 24% seen once. These data were likewise used in another study, on T cells expressing NK-cell markers.

Sequenced input: CD4+ T cells sorted from blood. The receptors here all came from a woman between 18 and 30 years old in good health.

This clonotype was counted between two and nine times. The chain couples TRBV29-1 to TRBJ2-2, with D hard to call. V shed 7 bases and J shed 6 bases, with 18 bases lying between them. Germline V CDR1 and CDR2: SQVTM, ANQGSEA. This CDR3 has 14 amino acids. CDR3 in amino acids: CSAVGMGWSGELFF. The CDR3 nucleotides read TGCAGCGCCGTCGGAATGGGGTGGTCCGGGGAGCTGTTTTTT.

This sequence joins TRBV5-1 and TRBJ1-1; D is uncertain. This CDR3 has 13 amino acids. Trimming took 0 bases from V and 6 from J, leaving 9 bases between them. The germline gives CDR1 SGHRS, CDR2 YFSETQ. CDR3: CASSLVPGAEAFF. As DNA, the CDR3 is TGCGCCAGCAGCTTGGTACCAGGCGCTGAAGCTTTCTTT.

This rearrangement joins TRBV25-1 to TRBJ2-1; 8 bases agree with TRBD1. V lost 3 bases, J lost 7 bases, and 17 bases stayed unmatched. CDR3 size: 18 residues. Per germline, CDR1 MGHDK and CDR2 SYGVNS. The CDR3 DNA reads TGTGCCAGCAGTGAGGGGAGAATGACAGGGGATAATTATAATGAGCAGTTCTTC. It translates to CASSEGRMTGDNYNEQFF.

The J gene is TRBJ2-2, the V gene TRBV5-5; D ambiguous. CDR3 size: 18 residues. Germline-derived CDR1 and CDR2 are SGHKS and YYEKEE (reference sequence). V lost 2 bases and J 4 bases, leaving 21 bases between the germline ends. The CDR3 region has the DNA TGTGCCAGCAGCTTCGGGTCCTTCGGCGCGGAGAGCACCGGGGAGCTGTTTTTT. It encodes CASSFGSFGAESTGELFF.

This clonotype was counted between two and nine times. The genes are TRBV2 and TRBJ2-2; no clear D. Germline V gives CDR1 SNHLY, CDR2 FYNNEI. This CDR3 contains 15 residues. V was clipped by 2 bases and J by 0 bases, with 7 bases between them. The CDR3 is CASSEWRSNTGELFF. CDR3 in DNA: TGTGCCAGCAGTGAATGGCGATCGAACACCGGGGAGCTGTTTTTT.

The CDR3 loop reads CASSEVKRGVTDTQYF. The CDR3 nucleotides are TGTGCCAGCAGTGAAGTGAAGCGGGGGGTCACAGATACGCAGTATTTT. The chain couples TRBV6-1 to TRBJ2-3; 9 positions match TRBD2. From germline, CDR1 is MNHNS and CDR2 SASEGT. This CDR3 is built from 16 residues. V shed 1 base, J shed 2 bases, and the junction held 4 bases outside the gene matches.

The genes are TRBV9 and TRBJ1-1, with D hard to call. This CDR3 region has 14 residues. Trimming pared 0 bases from V and 2 bases from J, leaving 8 bases between. Germline-derived CDR1 and CDR2 are SGDLS and YYNGEE. The CDR3 sequence is CASSVGVGNTEAFF. DNA of the CDR3: TGTGCCAGCAGCGTAGGGGTCGGAAACACTGAAGCTTTCTTT.

This clonotype was seen a handful of times. The gene calls are TRBV10-3 and TRBJ1-1; D unclear. The ends were cut back, 3 bases at V and 2 bases at J, with 13 bases in the middle. The CDR3 has 15 residues. Per germline, CDR1 ENHRY and CDR2 SYGVKD. The CDR3 spells CAISDSGPLNTEAFF. The CDR3 region has the DNA TGTGCCATCAGTGATTCTGGACCTTTAAACACTGAAGCTTTCTTT.

V is TRBV20-1 and J is TRBJ2-7; maybe TRBD1 (6 bases). V lost 6 bases and J 1 base, leaving 16 bases between the germline ends. The CDR3 is 14 residues long. Germline V CDR1 and CDR2: DFQATT, SNEGSKA (reference sequence). In DNA, the CDR3 is TGCAGTGCAACTCGCACAGGGCGATCCTACGAGCAGTACTTC. Its protein is CSATRTGRSYEQYF.

This clonotype has a handful of counts. V and J are TRBV29-1 and TRBJ2-7, with 14 bases matching TRBD2. The CDR3 totals 13 residues. Per germline, CDR1 SQVTM and CDR2 ANQGSEA. V shed 8 bases, J shed 4 bases, and the junction held 4 bases outside the gene matches. The CDR3 loop reads CSFRTSGGYEQYF. CDR3 bases: TGCAGCTTTCGGACTAGCGGGGGGTACGAGCAGTACTTC.

In its sample, this clonotype was seen a few times. V gene TRBV12-3 or TRBV12-4 combines with J gene TRBJ1-2; weak D call: TRBD1 (5 bases). There are 14 residues in the CDR3. V gave up 4 bases and J gave up 8 bases, with 17 bases separating them. Here the CDR3 DNA reads TGTGCCAGCAGTTATAGTAACGTAGGGGCCGGCTACACCTTC. It codes for CASSYSNVGAGYTF.

This clonotype appeared a few times. This chain joins TRBV6-5 and TRBJ2-7, with no clear D. V lost 1 base and J 1 base, leaving 5 bases between the germline ends. The CDR3 has 13 amino acids. The germline V gene encodes CDR1 MNHEY and CDR2 SVGAGI. CDR3 sequence reads: CASSYYHSYEQYF. Written as DNA, the CDR3 is TGTGCCAGCAGTTACTACCATTCCTACGAGCAGTACTTC.

This clonotype was recorded at least ten times. The chain links TRBV10-1 to TRBJ2-2; D is unresolved. Trimming shortened V by 6 bases and J by 4 bases, and 9 bases separated the two germline ends. Germline CDR1 WNHNN, CDR2 SYGVQD (reference sequence). The CDR3 is 13 amino acids. The CDR3 DNA reads as TGCGCCAGCAGCCCCGTTCTCACCGGGGAGCTGTTTTTT. It specifies CASSPVLTGELFF.

The chain carries TRBV6-2 or TRBV6-3 and TRBJ2-3; D gene uncertain. The CDR3 sequence is 14 residues long. Germline V gene sequence: CDR1 MNHEY, CDR2 SVGEGT. Trimming left V 4 bases short and J 3 bases short, with 11 bases between. CDR3 in DNA: TGTGCCAGCAGTTTCACGGACGTAACAGATACGCAGTATTTT. Protein: CASSFTDVTDTQYF.

The chain joins TRBV12-3 or TRBV12-4 to TRBJ2-2, with 7 bases matching TRBD1. The J segment lost 3 bases and the V segment lost 7 bases, leaving 17 bases of the junction unmatched. The CDR3 contains 18 residues. The DNA for the CDR3 is TGTGCCAGCACCCTAGACTCCGACAGGGTAGGGTACACCGGGGAGCTGTTTTTT. Translating it yields CASTLDSDRVGYTGELFF.

This chain uses TRBV20-1 with TRBJ2-5, with 9 bases identical to TRBD2. With 3 bases clipped from V and 2 bases from J, the junction kept 7 bases outside the gene matches. The CDR3 contains 15 residues. The germline CDR1 and CDR2 sequences are DFQATT and SNEGSKA (reference sequence). CDR3 region: CSASLSGGMQETQYF. In DNA, the CDR3 is TGCAGTGCTAGTTTGAGCGGGGGGATGCAAGAGACCCAGTACTTC.

This clonotype occurred a few times. The rearrangement links TRBV6-5 to TRBJ1-6; D unresolved. The CDR3 covers 14 residues. V was pared by 0 bases and J by 8 bases, with 8 bases between. Germline V gives CDR1 MNHEY, CDR2 SVGAGI. The CDR3 sequence: CASSYSGGDSPLHF. CDR3 nucleotides: TGTGCCAGCAGTTACTCTGGTGGGGATTCACCCCTCCACTTT.

This clonotype has a handful of counts. This CDR3 reads CASSQVIADTDTQYF. The CDR3 region has the DNA TGTGCCAGCAGCCAAGTAATAGCGGATACAGATACGCAGTATTTT. The chain carries TRBV4-2 and TRBJ2-3; perhaps TRBD2 as D (6 bases). Germline CDR1 LGHNA, CDR2 YNFKEQ. V shed 1 base and J shed 3 bases, with 11 bases lying between them. The CDR3 loop spans 15 amino acids.

This clonotype was seen more than once but under ten times. CDR3 sequence: CASSLGLAEKGRFF. The CDR3 region has the DNA TGTGCCAGCAGCTTGGGACTAGCGGAGAAAGGTCGGTTCTTC. The V call is TRBV5-5, the J call TRBJ2-1; 9 nucleotides line up with TRBD2. Germline V gene data show CDR1 as SGHKS and CDR2 as YYEKEE (reference sequence). The CDR3 runs 14 residues. V lost 0 bases, J lost 15 bases, and 10 bases stayed unmatched. Drawing the rest from reference TRBV5-5 and TRBJ2-1, the complete variable domain is DAGVTQSPTHLIKTRGQQVTLRCSPISGHKSVSWYQQVLGQGPQFIFQYYEKEERGRGNFPDRFSARQFPNYSSELNVNALLLGDSALYLCASSLGLAEKGRFFGPGTRLTVL.

This chain uses TRBV15 with TRBJ2-2; TRBD2 matches 11 bases. The ends lost 0 bases at V and 1 base at J; junction bases unmatched: 10. The CDR3 totals 20 residues. Germline V CDR1 and CDR2: LNHNV, YYDKDF (reference sequence). As DNA, the CDR3 is TGTGCCACCAGCAGAGAGATGGGGACTAGCGGTTCCAGGAACACCGGGGAGCTGTTTTTT. It is translated as CATSREMGTSGSRNTGELFF.

This sequence joins TRBV4-3 and TRBJ2-2, with D possibly matching TRBD1 (7 bases). Germline loops: CDR1 LGHNA, CDR2 YSLEER. This CDR3 contains 16 residues. V lost 4 bases to trimming and J lost 1 base, with 13 bases between them. CDR3 protein: CASSPRGVMNTGELFF. The CDR3 region has the DNA TGCGCCAGCAGCCCCAGGGGGGTCATGAACACCGGGGAGCTGTTTTTT.

This clonotype was counted a few times. The chain links TRBV5-1 to TRBJ1-4, with TRBD1 matching 10 bases. The CDR3 sequence is 14 residues long. Germline values: CDR1 SGHRS, CDR2 YFSETQ. The junction had 3 bases not matched to a gene; V was cut back by 0 bases and J by 10 bases. CDR3 nucleotide sequence: TGCGCCAGCAGCTTGGGACAGGGGGCGGGAAAACTGTTTTTT. It is translated as CASSLGQGAGKLFF.

This chain links TRBV3-1 with TRBJ2-3; the D gene is possibly TRBD2 (7 bases). CDR3 length: 15 residues. The ends were cut back, 3 bases at V and 8 bases at J, with 18 bases in the middle. Looked up from germline, CDR1 is LGHDT and CDR2 is YNNKEL (reference sequence). CDR3: CASSQGGGLTGTQYF. The DNA for the CDR3 is TGTGCCAGCAGCCAGGGCGGGGGCCTCACGGGTACGCAGTATTTT.

CDR3 protein: CASTLGGGYGYTF. CDR3 in DNA: TGTGCCAGCACCCTCGGGGGGGGCTATGGCTACACCTTC. The chain is built from TRBV12-3 or TRBV12-4 and TRBJ1-2; tentatively, D is TRBD1 (5 bases). This CDR3 is 13 amino acids long. V lost 7 bases to trimming and J lost 4 bases, with 13 bases between them.

The sample holds a few counts of this clonotype. This chain joins TRBV5-6 and TRBJ2-5; D is unresolved. CDR3 size: 13 residues. V lost 0 bases and J 4 bases, leaving 7 bases between the germline ends. Germline CDR1 reads SGHDT; CDR2 reads YYEEEE. The CDR3 DNA reads TGTGCCAGCAGCTTGGTGTCTGGAGAGACCCAGTACTTC. Amino acids: CASSLVSGETQYF.

A single count supports this clonotype. The chain carries TRBV30 and TRBJ2-7; 10 bases agree with TRBD2. The CDR3 length is 16 residues. V lost 4 bases and J lost 3; bases outside the gene matches: 12. The germline V gene has CDR1 GTSNPN and CDR2 SVGIG (reference sequence). The CDR3 nucleotides read TGTGCCTGGACAAGGGCTAGCGGGAGTCCTGGCTACGAGCAGTACTTC. This gives the protein CAWTRASGSPGYEQYF.

This clonotype was counted between two and nine times. The chain recombines TRBV5-6 with TRBJ2-3; no reliable D call. The CDR3 sequence is 13 residues long. Trimming took 8 bases from V and 4 from J, leaving 14 bases between them. Germline CDR1 and CDR2: SGHDT and YYEEEE. This CDR3 is CASNVGYADTQYF. As DNA, the CDR3 is TGTGCCAGTAATGTGGGGTACGCAGATACGCAGTATTTT. Full variable domain (rest looked up from reference TRBV5-6 and TRBJ2-3): DAGVTQSPTHLIKTRGQQVTLRCSPKSGHDTVSWYQQALGQGPQFIFQYYEEEERQRGNFPDRFSGHQFPNYSSELNVNALLLGDSALYLCASNVGYADTQYFGPGTRLTVL.

This chain uses TRBV7-2 with TRBJ2-3, with D possibly TRBD1 on 6 matching bases. CDR1 and CDR2 (germline): SGHTA, FQGNSA. This CDR3 is 16 amino acids long. V gave up 5 bases and J gave up 4 bases, with 19 bases separating them. Here the CDR3 reads CASSVARGFTADTQYF. In DNA, the CDR3 is TGTGCCAGCAGCGTGGCCAGGGGCTTCACCGCAGATACGCAGTATTTT.

J is TRBJ2-7 and V is TRBV5-1; D remains unclear. Trimming removed 1 base at V and 2 bases at J, with 7 bases between. This CDR3 is built from 13 residues. The germline CDR1 and CDR2 sequences are SGHRS and YFSETQ. The CDR3 reads CASSLTLTYEQYF. CDR3 in DNA: TGCGCCAGCAGCTTGACGTTGACCTACGAGCAGTACTTC. The full variable domain, completed using reference TRBV5-1 and TRBJ2-7, is KAGVTQTPRYLIKTRGQQVTLSCSPISGHRSVSWYQQTPGQGLQFLFEYFSETQRNKGNFPGRFSGRQFSNSRSEMNVSTLELGDSALYLCASSLTLTYEQYFGPGTRLTVT.

This clonotype was detected only a few times. This chain joins TRBV29-1 and TRBJ2-4; D may be TRBD2 (6 bases). The CDR3 sequence is 13 residues long. Trimming removed 4 bases at V and 3 bases at J, with 10 bases between. Germline V CDR1 and CDR2: SQVTM, ANQGSEA. CDR3 loop: CSVVPAGKNIQYF. CDR3 DNA: TGCAGCGTTGTTCCAGCGGGCAAAAACATTCAGTACTTC.